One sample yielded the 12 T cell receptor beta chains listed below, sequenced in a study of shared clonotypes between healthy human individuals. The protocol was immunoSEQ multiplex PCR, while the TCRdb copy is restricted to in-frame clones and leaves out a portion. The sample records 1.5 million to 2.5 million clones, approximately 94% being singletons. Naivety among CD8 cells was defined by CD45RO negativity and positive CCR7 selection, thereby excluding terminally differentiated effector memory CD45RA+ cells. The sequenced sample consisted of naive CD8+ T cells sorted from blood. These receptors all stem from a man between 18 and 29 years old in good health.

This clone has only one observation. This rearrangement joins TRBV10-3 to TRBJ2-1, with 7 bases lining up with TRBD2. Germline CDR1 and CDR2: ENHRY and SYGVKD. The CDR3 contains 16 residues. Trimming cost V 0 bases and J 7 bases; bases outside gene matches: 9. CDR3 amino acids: CAISESGAGARNEQFF. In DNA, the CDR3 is TGTGCCATCAGTGAGTCAGGGGCGGGAGCTAGAAATGAGCAGTTCTTC.

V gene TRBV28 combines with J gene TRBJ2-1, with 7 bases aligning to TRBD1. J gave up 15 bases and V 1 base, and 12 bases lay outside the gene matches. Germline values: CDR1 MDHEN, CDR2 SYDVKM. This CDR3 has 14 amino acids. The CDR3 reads CASSLYSGTEDWFF. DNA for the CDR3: TGTGCCAGCAGTTTATACAGTGGGACAGAGGACTGGTTCTTC.

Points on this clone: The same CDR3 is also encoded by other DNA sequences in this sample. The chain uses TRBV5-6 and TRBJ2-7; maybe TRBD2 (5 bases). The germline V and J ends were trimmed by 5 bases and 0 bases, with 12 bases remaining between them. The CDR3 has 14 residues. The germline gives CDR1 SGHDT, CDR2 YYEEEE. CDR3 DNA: TGTGCCAGCAGTCTCGGAGGATCCTCCTACGAGCAGTACTTC. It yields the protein CASSLGGSSYEQYF.

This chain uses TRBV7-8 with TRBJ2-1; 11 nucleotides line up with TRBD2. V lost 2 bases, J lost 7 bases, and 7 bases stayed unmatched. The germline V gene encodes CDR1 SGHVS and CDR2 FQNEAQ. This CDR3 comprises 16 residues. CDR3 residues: CASSLIAGGPLNEQFF. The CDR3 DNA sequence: TGTGCCAGCAGCTTAATAGCGGGAGGGCCGCTGAATGAGCAGTTCTTC.

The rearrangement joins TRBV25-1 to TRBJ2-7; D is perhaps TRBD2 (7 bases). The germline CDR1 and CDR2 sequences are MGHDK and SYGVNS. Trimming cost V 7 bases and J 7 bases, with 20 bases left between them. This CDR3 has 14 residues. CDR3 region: CASTVGGALGEQYF. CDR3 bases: TGTGCCAGCACCGTGGGGGGGGCATTGGGTGAGCAGTACTTC.

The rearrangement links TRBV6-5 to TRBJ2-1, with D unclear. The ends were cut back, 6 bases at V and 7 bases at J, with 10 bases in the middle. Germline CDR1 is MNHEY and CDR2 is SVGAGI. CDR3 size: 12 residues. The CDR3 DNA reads TGTGCCAGCAGCCTTGACACAAATGAGCAGTTCTTC. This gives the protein CASSLDTNEQFF.

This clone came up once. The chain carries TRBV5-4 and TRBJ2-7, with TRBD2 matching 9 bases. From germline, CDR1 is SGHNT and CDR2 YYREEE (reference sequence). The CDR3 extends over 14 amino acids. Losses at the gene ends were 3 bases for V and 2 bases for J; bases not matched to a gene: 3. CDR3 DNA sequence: TGTGCCAGCAGCTCTAGCGGGACCACCTACGAGCAGTACTTC. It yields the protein CASSSSGTTYEQYF.

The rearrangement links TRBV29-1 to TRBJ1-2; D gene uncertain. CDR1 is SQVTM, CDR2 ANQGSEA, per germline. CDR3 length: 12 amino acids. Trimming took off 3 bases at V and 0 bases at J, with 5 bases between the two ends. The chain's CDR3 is CSVESPNYGYTF. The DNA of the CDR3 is TGCAGCGTTGAGTCACCTAACTATGGCTACACCTTC. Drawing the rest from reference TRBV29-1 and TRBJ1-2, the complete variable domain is SAVISQKPSRDICQRGTSLTIQCQVDSQVTMMFWYRQQPGQSLTLIATANQGSEATYESGFVIDKFPISRPNLTFSTLTVSNMSPEDSSIYLCSVESPNYGYTFGSGTRLTVV.

The CDR3 sequence is CASSPALASGSSYNEQFF. The CDR3 coding sequence is TGTGCCAGCAGCCCGGCTTTGGCTAGCGGGAGCTCCTACAATGAGCAGTTCTTC. The V call is TRBV9, the J call TRBJ2-1; TRBD2 matches 10 bases. Germline assignment: CDR1 SGDLS and CDR2 YYNGEE. After removal of 4 bases from V and 0 bases from J, the junction contained 10 bases not matched to a gene. This CDR3 has 18 residues.

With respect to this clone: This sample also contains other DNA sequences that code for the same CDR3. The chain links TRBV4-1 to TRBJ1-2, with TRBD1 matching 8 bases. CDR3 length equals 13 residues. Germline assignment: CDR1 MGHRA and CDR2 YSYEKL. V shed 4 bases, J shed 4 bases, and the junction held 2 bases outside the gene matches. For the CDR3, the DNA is TGCGCCAGCAGCCCCGGACAGGGCTATGGCTACACCTTC. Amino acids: CASSPGQGYGYTF.

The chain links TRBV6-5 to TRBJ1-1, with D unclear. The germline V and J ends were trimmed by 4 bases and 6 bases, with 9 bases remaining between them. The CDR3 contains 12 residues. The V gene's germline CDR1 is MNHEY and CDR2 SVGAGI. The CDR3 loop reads CASSSLGPEAFF. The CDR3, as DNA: TGTGCCAGCAGTTCCCTGGGCCCTGAAGCTTTCTTT.

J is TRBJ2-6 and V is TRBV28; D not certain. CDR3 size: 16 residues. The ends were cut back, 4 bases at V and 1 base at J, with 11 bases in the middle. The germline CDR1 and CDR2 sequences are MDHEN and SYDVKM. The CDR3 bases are TGTGCCAGCAGTTCCGGAACAGAGTCTGGGGCCAACGTCCTGACTTTC. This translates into CASSSGTESGANVLTF.